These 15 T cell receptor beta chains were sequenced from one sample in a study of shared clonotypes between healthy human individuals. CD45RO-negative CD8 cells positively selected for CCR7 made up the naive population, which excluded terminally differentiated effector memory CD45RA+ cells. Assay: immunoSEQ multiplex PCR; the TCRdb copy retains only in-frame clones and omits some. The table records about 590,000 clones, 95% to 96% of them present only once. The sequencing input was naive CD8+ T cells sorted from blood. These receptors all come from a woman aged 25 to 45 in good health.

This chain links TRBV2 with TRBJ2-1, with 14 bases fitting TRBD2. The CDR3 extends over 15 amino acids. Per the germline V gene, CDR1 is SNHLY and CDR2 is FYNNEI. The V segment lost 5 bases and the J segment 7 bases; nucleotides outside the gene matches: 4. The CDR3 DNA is TGTGCCAGCAGTCGCGGGACTAGCGGGAGAAATGAGCAGTTCTTC. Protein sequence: CASSRGTSGRNEQFF.

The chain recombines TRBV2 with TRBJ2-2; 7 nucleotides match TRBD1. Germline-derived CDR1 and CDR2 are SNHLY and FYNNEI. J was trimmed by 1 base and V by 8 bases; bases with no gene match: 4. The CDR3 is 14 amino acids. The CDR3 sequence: CASQRGLNTGELFF. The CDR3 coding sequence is TGTGCCAGCCAGAGGGGGCTGAACACCGGGGAGCTGTTTTTT.

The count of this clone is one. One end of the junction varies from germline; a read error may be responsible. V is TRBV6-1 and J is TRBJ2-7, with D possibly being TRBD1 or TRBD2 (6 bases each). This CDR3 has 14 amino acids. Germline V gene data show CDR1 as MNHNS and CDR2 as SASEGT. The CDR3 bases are TGTGCCAGTAGTGAAGAACAGGGACTCTACGAGCAGTACTTC. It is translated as CASSEEQGLYEQYF.

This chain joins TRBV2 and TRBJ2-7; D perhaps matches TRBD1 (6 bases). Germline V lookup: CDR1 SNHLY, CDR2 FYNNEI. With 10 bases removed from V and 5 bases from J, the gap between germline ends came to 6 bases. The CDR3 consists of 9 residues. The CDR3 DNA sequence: TGTGCCAAGGGGGACGAGCAGTACTTC. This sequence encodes CAKGDEQYF.

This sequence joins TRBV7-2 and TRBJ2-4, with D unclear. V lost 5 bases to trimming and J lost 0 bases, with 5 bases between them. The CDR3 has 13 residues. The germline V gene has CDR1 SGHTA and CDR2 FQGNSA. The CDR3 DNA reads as TGTGCCAGCAGCGCCGGAGCCAAAAACATTCAGTACTTC. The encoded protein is CASSAGAKNIQYF.

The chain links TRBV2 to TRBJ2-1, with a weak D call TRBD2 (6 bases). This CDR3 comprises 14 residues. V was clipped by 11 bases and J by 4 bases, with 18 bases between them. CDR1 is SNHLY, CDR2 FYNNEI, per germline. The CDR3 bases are TGTGCCGCCGAGGGTTTAGCGGAGTACAATGAGCAGTTCTTC. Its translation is CAAEGLAEYNEQFF.

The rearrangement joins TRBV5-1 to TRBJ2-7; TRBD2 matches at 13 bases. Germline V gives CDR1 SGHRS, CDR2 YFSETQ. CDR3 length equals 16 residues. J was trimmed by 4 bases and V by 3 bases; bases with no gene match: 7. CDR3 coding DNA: TGCGCCAGCAGCTACACCTCGGGACTAGCGGGATACGAGCAGTACTTC. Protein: CASSYTSGLAGYEQYF.

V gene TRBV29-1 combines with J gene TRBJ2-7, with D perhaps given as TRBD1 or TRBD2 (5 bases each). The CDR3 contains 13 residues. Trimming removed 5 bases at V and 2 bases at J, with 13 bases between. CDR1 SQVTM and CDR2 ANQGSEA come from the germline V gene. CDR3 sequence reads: CSVRVGTTYEQYF. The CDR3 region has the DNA TGCAGCGTTCGTGTCGGGACCACCTACGAGCAGTACTTC.

The CDR3 DNA follows: TGTGCCAGCATAAAGAGGGGTTTTAGCGGGGAGCTGTTTTTT. As protein: CASIKRGFSGELFF. The V and J genes are TRBV28 and TRBJ2-2; the D call may be TRBD1 or TRBD2 (5 bases each). CDR1 and CDR2 (germline): MDHEN, SYDVKM. V was trimmed by 7 bases and J by 7 bases, leaving 16 bases between them. This CDR3 is built from 14 residues.

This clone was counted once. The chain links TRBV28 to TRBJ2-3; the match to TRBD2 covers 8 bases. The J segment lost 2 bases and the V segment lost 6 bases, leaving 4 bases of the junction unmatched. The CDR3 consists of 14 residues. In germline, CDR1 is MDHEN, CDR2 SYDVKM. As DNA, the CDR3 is TGTGCCAGCAGCGGGAGGGGGTCCACAGATACGCAGTATTTT. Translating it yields CASSGRGSTDTQYF.

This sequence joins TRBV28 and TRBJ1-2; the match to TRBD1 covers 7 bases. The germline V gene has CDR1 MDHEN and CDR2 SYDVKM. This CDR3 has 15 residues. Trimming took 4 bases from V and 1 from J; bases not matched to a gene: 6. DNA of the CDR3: TGTGCCAGCAGTTGGCCCGGGACAGATAACTATGGCTACACCTTC. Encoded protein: CASSWPGTDNYGYTF.

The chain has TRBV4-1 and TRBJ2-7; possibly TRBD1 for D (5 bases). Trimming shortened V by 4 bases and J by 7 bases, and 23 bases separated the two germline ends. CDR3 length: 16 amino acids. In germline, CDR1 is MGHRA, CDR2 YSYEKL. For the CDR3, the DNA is TGCGCCAGCAGCCCCCACCAGGACACGTTCGTGCGGGAGCAGTACTTC. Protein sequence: CASSPHQDTFVREQYF.

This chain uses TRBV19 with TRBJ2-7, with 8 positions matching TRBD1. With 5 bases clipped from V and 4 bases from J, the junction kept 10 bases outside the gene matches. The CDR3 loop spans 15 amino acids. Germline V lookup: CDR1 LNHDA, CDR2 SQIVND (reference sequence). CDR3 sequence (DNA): TGTGCCAGTAGTCCCGGCGGACAGGGCCCGTACGAGCAGTACTTC. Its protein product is CASSPGGQGPYEQYF.

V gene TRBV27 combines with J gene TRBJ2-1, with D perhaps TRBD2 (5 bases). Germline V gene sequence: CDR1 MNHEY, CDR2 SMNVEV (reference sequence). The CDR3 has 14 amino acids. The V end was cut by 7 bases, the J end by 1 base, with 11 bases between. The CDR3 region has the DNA TGTGCCAGCACCACAACGGGATCCTACAATGAGCAGTTCTTC. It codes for CASTTTGSYNEQFF.

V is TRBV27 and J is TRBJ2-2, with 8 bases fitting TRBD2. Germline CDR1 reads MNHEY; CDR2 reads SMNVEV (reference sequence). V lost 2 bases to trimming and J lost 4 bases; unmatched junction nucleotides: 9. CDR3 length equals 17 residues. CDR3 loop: CASSLMGTRGGTGELFF. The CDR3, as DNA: TGTGCCAGCAGTTTAATGGGGACTAGAGGGGGCACCGGGGAGCTGTTTTTT.